This is a list of T cell receptor beta chains from one sample in a study of CD8+CD57+ T cells in acquired aplastic anemia. TCRdb recomputed calls from the reads with MiXCR, one row per CDR3 protein. The table lists approximately 130,000 distinct CDR3 sequences, around two fifths of them singletons. The source material was sorted CD4+, CD8+, or CD8+CD57+ T cells (not recorded which) from PBMCs. The receptors were gathered from a human donor in good health, serving as a control. The CDR3 runs from the conserved cysteine through the conserved F or W. D genes are given only for firm matches. Clone sizes are given selectively: once, few, many, or a class where the clone is expanded.

D	V	J	size	CDR3	DNA
TRBD1	TRBV10-3	TRBJ1-1	many	CAIMVGTDTEAFF	TGTGCCATCATGGTCGGGACAGACACTGAAGCTTTCTTT
TRBD2	TRBV20-1	TRBJ2-1	-	CSARDGTSGRYNEQFF	TGCAGTGCTAGAGATGGGACTAGCGGACGATACAATGAGCAGTTCTTC
-	TRBV12-3/TRBV12-4	TRBJ2-4	-	CASSSTPLLGTLAKNIQYF	TGTGCCAGCAGTTCCACGCCCCTATTAGGGACCTTAGCCAAAAACATTCAGTACTTC
TRBD2	TRBV29-1	TRBJ2-3	-	CSVGLAGGYTQYF	TGCAGCGTTGGCCTAGCGGGGGGTTATACGCAGTATTTT
-	TRBV19	TRBJ1-2	many	CASSIGDVQRLGYTF	TGTGCCAGTAGTATTGGGGACGTCCAGCGTCTAGGCTACACCTTC
-	TRBV18	TRBJ2-5	-	CVSSPLQETQYF	TGTGTCAGCTCACCACTCCAAGAGACCCAGTACTTC
-	TRBV7-9	TRBJ1-3	many	CASSAVGTLLRPGNTIYF	TGTGCCAGCAGCGCCGTAGGGACTCTTCTTCGCCCTGGAAACACCATATATTTT
-	TRBV30	TRBJ1-4	-	CASNRLSTNEKLFF	TGTGCCTCGAACAGGTTATCAACTAATGAAAAACTGTTTTTT
TRBD1	TRBV6-1	TRBJ2-4	few	CASSPRGKTKNIQYF	TGTGCCAGCAGCCCCAGGGGGAAGACCAAAAACATTCAGTACTTC
-	TRBV24-1	TRBJ1-5	once	CATSAGAYSNQPQHF	TGTGCCACCAGCGCAGGGGCCTATAGCAATCAGCCCCAGCATTTT
-	TRBV10-3	TRBJ1-3	few	CAISSGSGNTIYF	TGTGCCATCAGTTCAGGCTCTGGAAACACCATATATTTT
TRBD2	TRBV19	TRBJ2-2	many	CASRRTSGRAGELFF	TGTGCCAGTAGGAGGACTAGCGGGAGGGCCGGGGAGCTGTTTTTT
-	TRBV10-3	TRBJ1-6	-	CAISELEGRSPLHF	TGTGCCATCAGTGAGCTGGAGGGACGCTCACCCCTCCACTTT
TRBD2	TRBV29-1	TRBJ2-7	once	CSVELVSGGGYEQYF	TGCAGCGTTGAATTGGTGTCGGGAGGTGGTTACGAGCAGTACTTC
TRBD2	TRBV5-5	TRBJ2-5	-	CASSLELAGGETQYF	TGTGCCAGCAGCTTGGAGCTAGCGGGAGGGGAGACCCAGTACTTC
-	TRBV5-5	TRBJ1-1	-	CASSSYGGVTEVFF	TGTGCCAGCAGCTCGTACGGGGGGGTGACTGAAGTTTTCTTT
-	TRBV19	TRBJ1-2	few	CASSARQDSNHTF	TGTGCCAGTAGTGCCCGACAGGATAGCAATCACACCTTC
-	TRBV19	TRBJ1-5	-	CASRWDIARDSNQPQHF	TGTGCCAGTAGATGGGACATCGCCAGGGATAGCAATCAGCCCCAGCATTTT
TRBD1	TRBV5-5	TRBJ1-5	few	CASSATGGIVQPQHF	TGTGCCAGCAGCGCGACAGGGGGAATTGTTCAGCCCCAGCATTTT
TRBD2	TRBV3-1	TRBJ2-3	-	CASSQESLAGGSADTQYF	TGTGCCAGCAGCCAAGAAAGTCTAGCGGGAGGAAGCGCAGATACGCAGTATTTT
-	TRBV19	TRBJ1-2	many	CASRIGSANYGYTF	TGTGCCAGTAGGATCGGGTCAGCTAACTATGGCTACACCTTC
TRBD1	TRBV12-3/TRBV12-4	TRBJ2-5	many	CASSQQGIGTQETQYF	TGTGCCAGCAGCCAACAGGGGATTGGGACCCAAGAGACCCAGTACTTC
-	TRBV7-8	TRBJ2-5	many	CASSLSGQETQYF	TGTGCCAGCAGCTTATCAGGACAAGAGACCCAGTACTTC
-	TRBV7-9	TRBJ2-1	-	CASGGNNEQFF	TGTGCCAGCGGGGGCAACAATGAGCAGTTCTTC
TRBD1	TRBV5-1	TRBJ1-4	many	CASSLARGRNEKLFF	TGCGCCAGCAGCTTGGCCAGGGGGCGCAATGAAAAACTGTTTTTT
TRBD1	TRBV28	TRBJ1-2	-	CASSSGQGLTYGYTF	TGTGCCAGCAGTTCCGGACAGGGGTTGACCTATGGCTACACCTTC
TRBD1	TRBV7-8	TRBJ1-6	many	CASSFSIMTGVNSPLHF	TGTGCCAGCAGCTTTAGCATAATGACAGGGGTAAATTCACCCCTCCACTTT
-	TRBV12-5	TRBJ1-5	many	CASGFSQPQHF	TGTGCTAGTGGGTTCAGTCAGCCCCAGCATTTT
TRBD1	TRBV7-7	TRBJ2-7	few	CASGLTPVDRADNEQYF	TGTGCCAGCGGCTTAACCCCGGTTGACAGGGCGGATAACGAGCAGTACTTC
-	TRBV7-8	TRBJ1-1	many	CASSSLAGLEAFF	TGTGCCAGCAGCTCATTGGCGGGACTCGAAGCTTTCTTT
TRBD2	TRBV12-3/TRBV12-4	TRBJ2-3	many	CASSGLAGTDTQYF	TGTGCCAGCAGCGGACTAGCGGGCACAGATACGCAGTATTTT
TRBD1	TRBV18	TRBJ1-1	few	CASSPLGTADEAFF	TGTGCCAGCTCACCACTTGGGACAGCCGATGAAGCTTTCTTT
-	TRBV29-1	TRBJ2-7	once	CSVVPNSYEQYF	TGCAGCGTTGTCCCCAATTCCTACGAGCAGTACTTC
-	TRBV7-9	TRBJ2-1	-	CASSSEDEQFF	TGTGCCAGCAGCTCGGAGGATGAGCAGTTCTTC
-	TRBV5-1	TRBJ2-1	once	CASSADSYNEQFF	TGCGCCAGCAGCGCTGACAGCTACAATGAGCAGTTCTTC
-	TRBV5-4	TRBJ2-2	many	CASSFSGNTGELFF	TGTGCCAGCAGCTTCAGCGGGAACACCGGGGAGCTGTTTTTT
-	TRBV12-3/TRBV12-4	TRBJ1-2	-	CASSFDVGNYGYTF	TGTGCCAGCAGTTTTGACGTCGGCAACTATGGCTACACCTTC
-	TRBV6-1	TRBJ1-1	-	CASTSEGAKQEAFF	TGTGCCAGCACCTCGGAGGGAGCCAAACAAGAAGCTTTCTTT
TRBD1	TRBV19	TRBJ1-3	once	CASSIGQGAGNTIYF	TGTGCCAGTAGTATAGGACAGGGGGCTGGAAACACCATATATTTT
TRBD1	TRBV29-1	TRBJ1-2	many	CSVEGQGWSYTF	TGCAGCGTTGAGGGACAGGGTTGGAGCTACACCTTC
TRBD1	TRBV2	TRBJ1-1	-	CASRGRGGGTEAFF	TGTGCCAGCAGGGGCAGGGGGGGCGGCACTGAAGCTTTCTTT
-	TRBV7-9	TRBJ1-2	-	CASSSTPGSYGYTF	TGTGCCAGCAGCTCTACACCGGGGTCCTATGGCTACACCTTC
TRBD1	TRBV2	TRBJ1-1	few	CASSQDREPSTEAFF	TGTGCCAGCAGCCAAGACAGGGAGCCTTCCACTGAAGCTTTCTTT
TRBD2	TRBV20-1	TRBJ2-7	-	CSATLGEGRRQYF	TGCAGTGCCACCTTGGGGGAGGGGCGGAGGCAGTACTTC
TRBD1	TRBV20-1	TRBJ1-2	-	CSARTGSYGYTF	TGCAGTGCTAGGACAGGGTCCTATGGCTACACCTTC
-	TRBV12-5	TRBJ1-5	many	CASGLGGNPNQPQHF	TGTGCTAGTGGTTTGGGGGGGAACCCAAATCAGCCCCAGCATTTT
-	TRBV7-8	TRBJ1-5	many	CASSTTNQPQHF	TGTGCCAGCAGCACCACGAATCAGCCCCAGCATTTT
TRBD1	TRBV11-2	TRBJ1-3	many	CASRRTGEGNTIYF	TGTGCCAGCAGACGGACAGGGGAAGGAAACACCATATATTTT
TRBD1	TRBV5-1	TRBJ2-1	-	CASRQTGTGYDEQFF	TGCGCCAGCAGGCAGACCGGGACAGGGTATGATGAGCAGTTCTTC
-	TRBV15	TRBJ1-5	many	CATSRGRTNGQPQHF	TGTGCCACCAGCAGAGGCAGGACGAATGGGCAGCCCCAGCATTTT
-	TRBV10-3	TRBJ1-1	-	CAISEEMDGNTEAFF	TGTGCCATCAGTGAGGAAATGGACGGTAACACTGAAGCTTTCTTT
TRBD1	TRBV5-1	TRBJ1-1	-	CASSTPHGTGRTEAFF	TGCGCCAGCAGCACACCCCACGGGACAGGGCGGACTGAAGCTTTCTTT
-	TRBV13	TRBJ2-1	-	CASSLGWGSSYNEQLF	TGTGCCAGCAGCTTGGGGTGGGGGAGCTCCTACAATGAGCAGCTCTTC
TRBD1	TRBV9	TRBJ2-2	many	CASSETGVTTGELFF	TGTGCCAGCAGCGAGACAGGGGTTACCACCGGGGAGCTGTTTTTT